These 14 T cell receptor beta chains share one sample of origin, sequenced in a study of shared clonotypes between healthy human individuals. Profiled with immunoSEQ multiplex PCR; TCRdb holds only in-frame clones, not every one. The data hold roughly 1 million clones, with around 76% observed a single time. The sequenced sample consisted of memory CD4+ T cells sorted from blood. Sample subset: CD45RA-negative fraction. The receptors here all came from a man aged 18 to 29 in good health.

The J gene is TRBJ2-3, the V gene TRBV4-1; D is unresolved. V was shortened by 2 bases and J by 2 bases, with 5 bases between the two germline ends. The CDR3 sequence is 13 residues long. Germline assignment: CDR1 MGHRA and CDR2 YSYEKL. The CDR3 sequence: CASSQILTDTQYF. CDR3 coding DNA: TGCGCCAGCAGCCAAATACTCACAGATACGCAGTATTTT.

This sequence joins TRBV5-1 and TRBJ2-7, with 7 bases aligning to TRBD2. Germline V gene lookup returns CDR1 SGHRS and CDR2 YFSETQ. The CDR3 runs 13 residues. V dropped 0 bases and J dropped 9; count of bases not matched to a gene: 6. The CDR3 DNA follows: TGCGCCAGCAGCTTGGGTCATGGACTAGGGCAGTACTTC. This translates into CASSLGHGLGQYF. Full variable domain (remainder filled in from reference TRBV5-1 and TRBJ2-7): KAGVTQTPRYLIKTRGQQVTLSCSPISGHRSVSWYQQTPGQGLQFLFEYFSETQRNKGNFPGRFSGRQFSNSRSEMNVSTLELGDSALYLCASSLGHGLGQYFGPGTRLTVT.

V and J are TRBV19 and TRBJ1-5; TRBD1 might be the D (5 bases). In germline, CDR1 is LNHDA, CDR2 SQIVND (reference sequence). Trimming shortened V by 4 bases and J by 5 bases, and 15 bases separated the two germline ends. CDR3 length: 15 amino acids. This CDR3 reads CASSTHEGTDQPQHF. CDR3 in DNA: TGTGCCAGTAGTACCCACGAAGGGACCGATCAGCCCCAGCATTTT.

This clone occurred once. The chain combines TRBV6-1 with TRBJ2-2; TRBD2 agrees at 9 bases. Germline CDR1 is MNHNS and CDR2 is SASEGT. Trimming took 4 bases from V and 2 from J; bases not matched to a gene: 2. The CDR3 spans 15 residues. CDR3 coding DNA: TGTGCCAGCAGTGCCGGGACTAGCAACACCGGGGAGCTGTTTTTT. It yields the protein CASSAGTSNTGELFF.

The V gene is TRBV9, the J gene TRBJ2-7; the D is unclear. CDR3 length equals 14 residues. Germline V gene data show CDR1 as SGDLS and CDR2 as YYNGEE. Between the trimmed V and J ends, which lost 0 bases and 6 bases, there was a span of 13 bases. Here the CDR3 reads CASSVGIESREQYF. DNA of the CDR3: TGTGCCAGCAGCGTAGGAATAGAGTCTCGCGAGCAGTACTTC.

The chain carries TRBV6-5 and TRBJ2-2; D possibly corresponds to TRBD2 (6 bases). The CDR3 covers 11 residues. With 8 bases removed from V and 7 bases from J, the gap between germline ends came to 8 bases. Per germline, CDR1 MNHEY and CDR2 SVGAGI. CDR3 sequence: CASRGYGELFF. The DNA of the CDR3 is TGTGCCAGCCGGGGGTACGGGGAGCTGTTTTTT.

CDR3 protein: CASSLGGTSGSPTDTQYF. CDR3 in DNA: TGCGCCAGCAGCTTGGGGGGGACTAGCGGGAGTCCCACAGATACGCAGTATTTT. The J gene is TRBJ2-3, the V gene TRBV5-1, with TRBD2 identical over 14 bases. There are 18 residues in the CDR3. Germline CDR1 SGHRS, CDR2 YFSETQ. J gave up 2 bases and V 0 bases, and 5 bases lay outside the gene matches.

The chain is built from TRBV27 and TRBJ1-5; TRBD1 is a possible D gene (6 bases). The V end was cut by 5 bases, the J end by 6 bases, with 14 bases between. CDR3 length equals 14 residues. Germline values: CDR1 MNHEY, CDR2 SMNVEV (reference sequence). CDR3 bases: TGTGCCAGCAGTACACAGGGATCGGTTCAGCCCCAGCATTTT. This gives the protein CASSTQGSVQPQHF.

The chain has TRBV30 and TRBJ1-2, with a tentative D call TRBD1 (5 bases). Looked up from germline, CDR1 is GTSNPN and CDR2 is SVGIG (reference sequence). The CDR3 consists of 15 residues. V was trimmed by 1 base and J by 5 bases, leaving 17 bases between them. Written as DNA, the CDR3 is TGTGCCTGGAGTGCGGGGGGACGGAGTGATTATGGCTACACCTTC. Protein product: CAWSAGGRSDYGYTF.

V usage is TRBV19 and J usage is TRBJ2-4; D unresolved. This CDR3 is 11 amino acids long. V lost 3 bases and J lost 7, with 4 bases in between. Germline lookup yields CDR1 LNHDA and CDR2 SQIVND (reference sequence). The CDR3 DNA is TGTGCCAGTAGTATTATGAACATTCAGTACTTC. This translates into CASSIMNIQYF.

In regard to this clone: Germline is not matched at one junction end, which may reflect a read error. The V and J genes are TRBV11-2 and TRBJ2-5, with D unclear. The V gene's germline CDR1 is SGHAT and CDR2 FQNNGV. The CDR3 length is 11 residues. This chain's CDR3 is CASSFQKTQYF. CDR3 nucleotides: TGTGCCAGCAGCTTCCAAAAGACCCAGTACTTC.

This clone was observed once. This chain joins TRBV7-3 and TRBJ2-7; D tentatively fits TRBD1 or TRBD2 (5 bases each). V dropped 5 bases and J dropped 6 bases, with 14 bases sitting between them. Germline V gives CDR1 SGHTA, CDR2 FQGTGA. The length of the CDR3 is 13 residues. CDR3 DNA sequence: TGTGCCAGCAGCCCATGGGGGAAGGGCGAGCAGTACTTC. It specifies CASSPWGKGEQYF.

The genes are TRBV4-1 and TRBJ2-5, with D maybe TRBD2 (6 bases). V lost 0 bases, J lost 4 bases, and 12 bases lay in between. The germline V gene has CDR1 MGHRA and CDR2 YSYEKL. There are 15 residues in the CDR3. CDR3 DNA: TGCGCCAGCAGCCAAGATGGAGGGAGATCAGAGACCCAGTACTTC. Translated: CASSQDGGRSETQYF.

This clone was found a few times. The DNA of the CDR3 is TGTGCCAGCAGCTTAGCTACAGGGGTGTATGAAAAACTGTTTTTT. It specifies CASSLATGVYEKLFF. The chain is built from TRBV7-9 and TRBJ1-4; 7 bases align to TRBD1. With 0 bases clipped from V and 6 bases from J, the junction kept 4 bases outside the gene matches. The germline gives CDR1 SEHNR, CDR2 FQNEAQ (reference sequence). CDR3 length: 15 amino acids. Full variable domain (remainder filled in from reference TRBV7-9 and TRBJ1-4): DTGVSQNPRHKITKRGQNVTFRCDPISEHNRLYWYRQTLGQGPEFLTYFQNEAQLEKSRLLSDRFSAERPKGSFSTLEIQRTEQGDSAMYLCASSLATGVYEKLFFGSGTQLSVL.